A single sample gave rise to the 25 T cell receptor beta chains below, sequenced in a study of blood T cell repertoires in COVID-19. TCRdb's table, derived via immunoSEQ multiplex PCR, lists solely in-frame clones and lacks some. This sample has about 150,000 clones, with over 65% found just once. Sequenced: peripheral blood. The source is a man older than 75 with acute or convalescent COVID-19.

The chain joins TRBV29-1 to TRBJ1-2, with D maybe TRBD1 (5 bases). V was cut by 6 bases and J by 2 bases, with 10 bases left in between. The CDR3 consists of 12 residues. Germline values: CDR1 SQVTM, CDR2 ANQGSEA. The CDR3 sequence: CSVRTQNYGYTF. In nucleotides, the CDR3 is TGCAGCGTCCGGACACAAAACTATGGCTACACCTTC.

This sequence joins TRBV7-9 and TRBJ2-3; 10 nucleotides align to TRBD2. In germline, CDR1 is SEHNR, CDR2 FQNEAQ (reference sequence). The CDR3 runs 16 residues. J was trimmed by 5 bases and V by 0 bases; bases with no gene match: 5. CDR3 sequence (DNA): TGTGCCAGCAGCTTAGCTAGCGGGGGGCCGGGAGATACGCAGTATTTT. It yields the protein CASSLASGGPGDTQYF.

The rearrangement uses TRBV10-3 and TRBJ1-2; perhaps TRBD1 as D (5 bases). The CDR3 runs 13 residues. V shed 7 bases and J shed 4 bases, with 13 bases lying between them. The V gene's germline CDR1 is ENHRY and CDR2 SYGVKD. The CDR3 loop reads CAITDRFSYGYTF. Here the CDR3 DNA reads TGTGCCATCACAGACAGATTTTCCTATGGCTACACCTTC.

This clone occurred many times. The chain is built from TRBV29-1 and TRBJ1-1; a weak D match, TRBD1 (5 bases). V was trimmed by 6 bases and J by 3 bases, leaving 14 bases between them. Germline assignment: CDR1 SQVTM and CDR2 ANQGSEA. The CDR3 runs 13 residues. In nucleotides, the CDR3 is TGCAGCGTCCCAGACAGTCTAGACACTGAAGCTTTCTTT. Translating gives CSVPDSLDTEAFF.

This chain connects TRBV7-9 to TRBJ1-4; TRBD1 aligns across 8 bases. The CDR3 has 14 residues. CDR1 and CDR2 from the germline V gene are SEHNR and FQNEAQ (reference sequence). Trimming at V came to 5 bases and at J to 6 bases, leaving 5 bases not matched to a gene. DNA of the CDR3: TGTGCCAGCAGCCCGACAGGGGCGCATGAAAAACTGTTTTTT. Protein product: CASSPTGAHEKLFF.

The rearrangement links TRBV18 to TRBJ2-5, with 9 bases matching TRBD1. The trim removed 7 bases at V and 7 bases at J, leaving 7 bases unmatched. The CDR3 loop spans 13 amino acids. CDR1 is KGHSH, CDR2 LQKENI, per germline. The CDR3 coding sequence is TGTGCCAGCTTCCTACAGGGGGCTGGGACCCAGTACTTC. Residues: CASFLQGAGTQYF.

The chain uses TRBV19 and TRBJ1-2; a weak D match, TRBD1 (5 bases). CDR3 length: 16 residues. Germline CDR1 is LNHDA and CDR2 is SQIVND (reference sequence). V lost 6 bases and J 0 bases, leaving 17 bases between the germline ends. The DNA for the CDR3 is TGTGCCAGTAGCCCCCAGGGCACGGGGGCTAACTATGGCTACACCTTC. This encodes CASSPQGTGANYGYTF.

This sequence joins TRBV19 and TRBJ1-1; D is perhaps TRBD1 (6 bases). Trimming pared 7 bases from V and 1 base from J, leaving 16 bases between. CDR3 length equals 15 residues. The germline V gene has CDR1 LNHDA and CDR2 SQIVND (reference sequence). The CDR3 DNA reads TGTGCCAGTAACCAACCGGGACACGCGAACACTGAAGCTTTCTTT. Translated: CASNQPGHANTEAFF.

Details on this clone: Distinct nucleotide sequences in the sample also encode this CDR3. The rearrangement uses TRBV5-1 and TRBJ1-1, with D unclear. V lost 0 bases and J 0 bases, leaving 6 bases between the germline ends. Germline assignment: CDR1 SGHRS and CDR2 YFSETQ. There are 14 residues in the CDR3. The CDR3 DNA sequence: TGCGCCAGCAGCTTGGATCCGGTGAACACTGAAGCTTTCTTT. Encoded protein: CASSLDPVNTEAFF.

The V and J genes are TRBV29-1 and TRBJ2-7, with D maybe TRBD1 (6 bases). In germline, CDR1 is SQVTM, CDR2 ANQGSEA. Trimming took off 3 bases at V and 3 bases at J, with 9 bases between the two ends. The CDR3 has 12 amino acids. The CDR3 region has the DNA TGCAGCGTTGAGAGCAGGGGCTACGAGCAGTACTTC. It yields the protein CSVESRGYEQYF.

V is TRBV15 and J is TRBJ2-3; D is possibly TRBD2 (8 bases). V lost 4 bases, J lost 2 bases, and 22 bases lay in between. The CDR3 loop spans 18 amino acids. CDR1 and CDR2 (germline): LNHNV, YYDKDF (reference sequence). CDR3 residues: CATSKSGGGTVHTDTQYF. DNA for the CDR3: TGTGCCACCAGCAAGAGCGGGGGCGGGACAGTCCACACAGATACGCAGTATTTT.

The rearrangement joins TRBV19 to TRBJ2-1; maybe TRBD2 (6 bases). V lost 4 bases, J lost 12 bases, and 10 bases lay in between. Germline V gives CDR1 LNHDA, CDR2 SQIVND (reference sequence). The CDR3 spans 11 residues. For the CDR3, the DNA is TGTGCCAGTAGTACCCTCGGGGGGCAGTTCTTC. Amino acids: CASSTLGGQFF.

This clone was picked up a small number of times. V and J are TRBV19 and TRBJ1-3; 7 positions match TRBD1. The CDR3 is 16 amino acids. V lost 5 bases to trimming and J lost 0 bases; unmatched junction nucleotides: 7. The V gene's germline CDR1 is LNHDA and CDR2 SQIVND (reference sequence). CDR3 sequence: CASSLTGPSSGNTIYF. The CDR3 DNA sequence: TGTGCCAGTAGTCTGACAGGGCCGAGCTCTGGAAACACCATATATTTT.

The rearrangement links TRBV6-5 to TRBJ1-2; TRBD1 aligns across 7 bases. The V segment lost 6 bases and the J segment 2 bases; nucleotides outside the gene matches: 6. The germline V gene encodes CDR1 MNHEY and CDR2 SVGAGI. The CDR3 sequence is 14 residues long. The CDR3 region is CASRPAGGNYGYTF. The DNA for the CDR3 is TGTGCCAGCAGGCCCGCAGGGGGGAACTATGGCTACACCTTC.

This chain links TRBV29-1 with TRBJ1-5, with 7 bases identical to TRBD1. With V trimmed by 4 bases and J by 8 bases, 11 bases remained unmatched. The CDR3 is 14 residues long. The germline V gene has CDR1 SQVTM and CDR2 ANQGSEA. This CDR3 is CSVGGEGGGEPQHF. The CDR3 DNA reads TGCAGCGTTGGAGGAGAAGGGGGCGGGGAGCCCCAGCATTTT.

The rearrangement links TRBV5-1 to TRBJ2-3; TRBD1 agrees at 8 bases. The germline V gene encodes CDR1 SGHRS and CDR2 YFSETQ. The CDR3 sequence is 14 residues long. V dropped 4 bases and J dropped 3; count of bases not matched to a gene: 4. This CDR3 reads CASSRRQGTDTQYF. CDR3 sequence (DNA): TGCGCCAGCAGCCGACGACAGGGGACAGATACGCAGTATTTT.

The chain uses TRBV19 and TRBJ1-4; 9 bases map to TRBD1. The V and J ends lost 0 bases and 6 bases, in that order; junction bases with no gene match: 8. Germline CDR1 and CDR2: LNHDA and SQIVND (reference sequence). This CDR3 spans 17 amino acids. The CDR3 nucleotides are TGTGCCAGTAGTATAGACTTTACAGGGGGCGCGGATGAAAAACTGTTTTTT. Residues: CASSIDFTGGADEKLFF.

This clone has only one observation. The chain recombines TRBV2 with TRBJ2-1, with a weak D call TRBD2 (6 bases). V was shortened by 6 bases and J by 7 bases, with 16 bases between the two germline ends. The germline V gene encodes CDR1 SNHLY and CDR2 FYNNEI. The CDR3 runs 14 residues. CDR3 bases: TGTGCCAGCAGATACTCCCTAGGGACTAATGAGCAGTTCTTC. Its protein product is CASRYSLGTNEQFF.

The chain couples TRBV6-5 to TRBJ2-7, with D perhaps TRBD1 (6 bases). The CDR3 is made up of 14 amino acids. Germline V gene lookup returns CDR1 MNHEY and CDR2 SVGAGI. Trimming took 0 bases from V and 4 from J, leaving 10 bases between them. This CDR3 is CASSYSGHTYEQYF. The CDR3 region has the DNA TGTGCCAGCAGTTACTCGGGACATACTTACGAGCAGTACTTC.

This chain uses TRBV6-2 or TRBV6-3 with TRBJ1-1; D gene unclear. V was pared by 2 bases and J by 0 bases, with 22 bases between. The CDR3 has 19 amino acids. CDR1 is MNHEY and CDR2 is SVGEGT in the germline V gene. The CDR3 is CASSYPSRGPANLNTEAFF. In DNA, the CDR3 is TGTGCCAGCAGTTACCCCTCGAGAGGGCCCGCCAACTTGAACACTGAAGCTTTCTTT.

The chain carries TRBV5-6 and TRBJ1-6; tentatively, D is TRBD1 (5 bases). Germline lookup yields CDR1 SGHDT and CDR2 YYEEEE. V was trimmed by 7 bases and J by 0 bases, leaving 11 bases between them. The CDR3 runs to 15 residues. Here the CDR3 DNA reads TGTGCCAGCGGGCCTAGGGGCTCCTATAATTCACCCCTCCACTTT. Protein sequence: CASGPRGSYNSPLHF.

The CDR3 protein is CSVAGQWDNEQFF. CDR3 coding DNA: TGCAGCGTTGCGGGACAGTGGGACAATGAGCAGTTCTTC. This sequence joins TRBV29-1 and TRBJ2-1; TRBD1 matches 7 bases. Germline V gives CDR1 SQVTM, CDR2 ANQGSEA. This CDR3 contains 13 residues. Germline trimming cut 4 bases from V and 5 bases from J; bases unmatched to any gene: 5.

This clone was seen a single time. The chain uses TRBV2 and TRBJ1-1; D is unclear. The CDR3 loop spans 12 amino acids. Germline V gene data show CDR1 as SNHLY and CDR2 as FYNNEI. Trimming stripped 6 bases from V and 1 base from J, with 6 bases between. As DNA, the CDR3 is TGTGCCAGCAGCACGGGGAACACTGAAGCTTTCTTT. This translates into CASSTGNTEAFF.

The chain links TRBV6-4 to TRBJ1-6; D is uncertain. CDR1 is MRHNA, CDR2 SNTAGT, per germline. The germline V and J ends were trimmed by 2 bases and 9 bases, with 14 bases remaining between them. This CDR3 spans 15 amino acids. The CDR3 DNA reads TGTGCCAGCAGTGACACCGGACGGGATGGTTCACCCCTCCACTTT. This translates into CASSDTGRDGSPLHF.

The genes are TRBV30 and TRBJ2-7; 7 bases align to TRBD1. The V segment lost 3 bases and the J segment 0 bases; nucleotides outside the gene matches: 5. The length of the CDR3 is 14 residues. Germline V gene sequence: CDR1 GTSNPN, CDR2 SVGIG (reference sequence). The chain's CDR3 is CAWSRDSDSYEQYF. The CDR3 DNA reads as TGTGCCTGGAGCCGGGACAGTGACTCCTACGAGCAGTACTTC.